A single sample gave rise to the 10 T cell receptor beta chains below, sequenced in a study of blood T cell repertoires in COVID-19. Sequenced by immunoSEQ multiplex PCR; TCRdb stores in-frame clones only, minus some. The repertoire holds under 300,000 clones, with 89% as singletons. Sequencing was carried out using peripheral blood. These receptors were taken from a middle-aged woman who had recovered from COVID-19.

This clone was observed a single time. The chain joins TRBV6-1 to TRBJ1-3; unclear D gene. Trimming took off 1 base at V and 4 bases at J, with 5 bases between the two ends. This CDR3 contains 13 residues. Germline V CDR1 and CDR2: MNHNS, SASEGT. The CDR3 bases are TGTGCCAGCAGTGAAGAACGGGGAAACACCATATATTTT. Its protein is CASSEERGNTIYF.

V gene TRBV5-1 combines with J gene TRBJ1-1, with no clear D. The germline V gene has CDR1 SGHRS and CDR2 YFSETQ. V dropped 0 bases and J dropped 4 bases, with 10 bases sitting between them. The CDR3 has 14 residues. CDR3 coding DNA: TGCGCCAGCAGCTTGGAGAGGGTTGGCACTGAAGCTTTCTTT. It codes for CASSLERVGTEAFF. Drawing the rest from reference TRBV5-1 and TRBJ1-1, the complete variable domain is KAGVTQTPRYLIKTRGQQVTLSCSPISGHRSVSWYQQTPGQGLQFLFEYFSETQRNKGNFPGRFSGRQFSNSRSEMNVSTLELGDSALYLCASSLERVGTEAFFGQGTRLTVV.

The chain links TRBV27 to TRBJ2-1, with TRBD1 identical over 10 bases. J lost 6 bases, V lost 5 bases, and 13 bases had no gene match. Germline CDR1 is MNHEY and CDR2 is SMNVEV (reference sequence). This CDR3 region has 17 residues. The CDR3, as DNA: TGTGCCAGCAGTCAAGACAGGGGGCCCGAGGGTGGCAATGAGCAGTTCTTC. It codes for CASSQDRGPEGGNEQFF.

This chain uses TRBV4-1 with TRBJ2-5, with a tentative D call TRBD2 (5 bases). Germline values: CDR1 MGHRA, CDR2 YSYEKL. V lost 4 bases and J 6 bases, leaving 18 bases between the germline ends. CDR3 length equals 15 residues. CDR3 bases: TGCGCCAGCAGCCTGCGGGCTCCCGGCCCCCAGACCCAGTACTTC. This codes for CASSLRAPGPQTQYF.

This chain connects TRBV2 to TRBJ2-1, with a weak D call TRBD2 (6 bases). V was shortened by 7 bases and J by 5 bases, with 15 bases between the two germline ends. The CDR3 runs 14 residues. The germline V gene has CDR1 SNHLY and CDR2 FYNNEI. For the CDR3, the DNA is TGTGCCAGCACCGGGACTCGGAATAACAATGAGCAGTTCTTC. This sequence encodes CASTGTRNNNEQFF.

This clone was observed once. The chain couples TRBV28 to TRBJ2-5; D not resolved. Between the trimmed V and J ends, which lost 4 bases and 2 bases, there was a span of 14 bases. The CDR3 consists of 15 residues. From germline, CDR1 is MDHEN and CDR2 SYDVKM. CDR3 coding DNA: TGTGCCAGCAGTTCCGCCGACGACATACAAGAGACCCAGTACTTC. It encodes CASSSADDIQETQYF.

The V call is TRBV23-1, the J call TRBJ2-3; 7 nucleotides match TRBD2. TRBV23-1 is filed as an ORF, its function uncertain. The CDR3 totals 15 residues. J gave up 6 bases and V 2 bases, and 8 bases lay outside the gene matches. CDR3 amino acids: CASSQRRGSEDTQYF. The CDR3 region has the DNA TGCGCCAGCAGTCAAAGGCGCGGGAGTGAGGATACGCAGTATTTT.

J is TRBJ1-5 and V is TRBV7-2; D gene ambiguous. Looked up from germline, CDR1 is SGHTA and CDR2 is FQGNSA. The CDR3 has 12 amino acids. Trimming left V 5 bases short and J 9 bases short, with 11 bases between. The CDR3 reads CASSPSGLPQHF. The CDR3 DNA follows: TGTGCCAGCAGCCCCTCAGGTTTGCCCCAGCATTTT.

V is TRBV5-1 and J is TRBJ2-7, with a possible D match to TRBD1 (5 bases). Germline CDR1 is SGHRS and CDR2 is YFSETQ. The V end was cut by 1 base, the J end by 6 bases, with 11 bases between. The CDR3 runs 13 residues. Here the CDR3 reads CASSLSGSTEQYF. CDR3 nucleotides: TGCGCCAGCAGCTTGTCAGGGTCGACCGAGCAGTACTTC.

The gene calls are TRBV6-5 and TRBJ2-7, with 9 nucleotides matching TRBD2. This CDR3 region has 15 residues. The junction had 14 bases not matched to a gene; V was cut back by 10 bases and J by 4 bases. CDR1 is MNHEY and CDR2 is SVGAGI in the germline V gene. CDR3 protein: CATKDYSGSWYEQYF. The CDR3 bases are TGTGCCACGAAGGATTATAGCGGGAGTTGGTACGAGCAGTACTTC.